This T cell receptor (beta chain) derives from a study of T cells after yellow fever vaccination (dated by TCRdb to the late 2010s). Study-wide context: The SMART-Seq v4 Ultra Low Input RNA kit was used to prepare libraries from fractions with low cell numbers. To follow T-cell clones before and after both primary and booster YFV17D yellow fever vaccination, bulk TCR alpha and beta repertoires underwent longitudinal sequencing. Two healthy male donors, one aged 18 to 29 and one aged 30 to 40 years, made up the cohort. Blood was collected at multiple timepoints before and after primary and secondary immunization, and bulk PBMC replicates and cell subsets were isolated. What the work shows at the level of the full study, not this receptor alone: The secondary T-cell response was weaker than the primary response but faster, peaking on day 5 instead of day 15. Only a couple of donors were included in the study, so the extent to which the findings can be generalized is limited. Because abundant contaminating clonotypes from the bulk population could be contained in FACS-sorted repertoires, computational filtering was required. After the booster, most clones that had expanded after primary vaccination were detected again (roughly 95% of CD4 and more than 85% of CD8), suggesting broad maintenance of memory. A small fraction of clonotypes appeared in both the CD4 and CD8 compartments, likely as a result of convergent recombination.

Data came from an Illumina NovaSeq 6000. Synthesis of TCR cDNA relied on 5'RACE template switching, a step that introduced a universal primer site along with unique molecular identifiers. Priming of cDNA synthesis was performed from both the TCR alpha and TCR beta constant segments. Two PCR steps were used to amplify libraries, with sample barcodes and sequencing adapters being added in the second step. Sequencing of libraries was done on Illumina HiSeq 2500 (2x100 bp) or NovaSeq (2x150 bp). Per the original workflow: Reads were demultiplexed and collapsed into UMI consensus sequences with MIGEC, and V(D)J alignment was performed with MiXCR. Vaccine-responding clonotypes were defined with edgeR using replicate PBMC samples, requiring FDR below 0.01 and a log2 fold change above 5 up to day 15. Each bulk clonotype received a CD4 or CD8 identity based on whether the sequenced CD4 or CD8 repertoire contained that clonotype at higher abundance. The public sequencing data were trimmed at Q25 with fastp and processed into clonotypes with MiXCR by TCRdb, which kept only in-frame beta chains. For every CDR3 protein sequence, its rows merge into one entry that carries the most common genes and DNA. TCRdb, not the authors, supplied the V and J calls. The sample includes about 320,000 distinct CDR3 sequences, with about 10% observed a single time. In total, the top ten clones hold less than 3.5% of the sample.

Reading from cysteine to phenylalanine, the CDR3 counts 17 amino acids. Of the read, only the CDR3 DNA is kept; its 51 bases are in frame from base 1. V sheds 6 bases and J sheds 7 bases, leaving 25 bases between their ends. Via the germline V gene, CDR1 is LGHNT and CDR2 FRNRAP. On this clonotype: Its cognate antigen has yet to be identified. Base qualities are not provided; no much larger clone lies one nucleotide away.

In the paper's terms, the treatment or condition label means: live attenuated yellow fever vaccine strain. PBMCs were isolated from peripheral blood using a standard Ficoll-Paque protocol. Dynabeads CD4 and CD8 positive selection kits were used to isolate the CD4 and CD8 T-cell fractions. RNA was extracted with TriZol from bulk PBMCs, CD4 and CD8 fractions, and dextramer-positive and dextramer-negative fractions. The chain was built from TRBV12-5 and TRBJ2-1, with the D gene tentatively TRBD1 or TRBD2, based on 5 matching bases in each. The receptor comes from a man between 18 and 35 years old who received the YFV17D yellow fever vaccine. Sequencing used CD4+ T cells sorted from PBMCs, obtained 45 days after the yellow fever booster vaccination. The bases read TGTGCTAGTGGCCCACCCCCCCGATCCGGGGCCAAAAATGAGCAGTTCTTC. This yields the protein CASGPPPRSGAKNEQFF.